This TCR beta chain derives from a study of shared clonotypes between healthy human individuals. CDR3 length: 13 residues. CDR1 is MDHEN, CDR2 SYDVKM, per germline. V shed 4 bases and J 8 bases; nucleotides not matched to a gene: 3. Assay used: immunoSEQ multiplex PCR; TCRdb lists only in-frame clones, some missing. This sample yields about 690,000 clones, of which 90% are seen a single time; 34% belongs to the top ten. The material sequenced was memory CD8+ T cells from PBMCs. Subset denoted: CD45RO+ cells pooled with CCR7-negative TemRA cells. The genes are TRBV28 and TRBJ1-4; 8 nucleotides align to TRBD1. This sequence was found in a man aged 18 to 35 in good health. Some clones in this sample may be carry-over from other donors' samples. The CDR3 bases are TGTGCCAGCAGTTGGGACAGGAGGGAAAAACTGTTTTTT. Its translation: CASSWDRREKLFF.